The present TCR beta chain was sequenced within a study of regulatory T cells in long-lasting Graves disease. Germline-derived CDR1 and CDR2 are LNHNV and YYDKDF (reference sequence). V was clipped by 0 bases and J by 5 bases, with 8 bases between them. The CDR3 is 15 residues long. Time point described: persistent/refractory GD, antithyroid drugs over 5 years with positive TRAb. RNA isolated from PBMCs was used to make the TCR library. Arm-PCR of CDR3 regions and iRepertoire HTBI primers were the basis on which TCR beta libraries were built. TCRdb re-called the multiplex PCR reads through MiXCR, storing one row per CDR3 protein. Found here are 600,000 to 850,000 distinct CDR3 sequences, approximately 31% of them singletons; the top ten hold around 40%.

Source: peripheral blood mononuclear cells (PBMCs), taken when the disease was refractory, from a patient treated with antithyroid drugs. The chain uses TRBV15 and TRBJ1-6; D is ambiguous. This clonotype was obtained from a female donor with Graves disease. The CDR3 bases are TGTGCCACCAGCAGAGATCATTCTAATAATTCACCCCTCCACTTT. Its protein product is CATSRDHSNNSPLHF.